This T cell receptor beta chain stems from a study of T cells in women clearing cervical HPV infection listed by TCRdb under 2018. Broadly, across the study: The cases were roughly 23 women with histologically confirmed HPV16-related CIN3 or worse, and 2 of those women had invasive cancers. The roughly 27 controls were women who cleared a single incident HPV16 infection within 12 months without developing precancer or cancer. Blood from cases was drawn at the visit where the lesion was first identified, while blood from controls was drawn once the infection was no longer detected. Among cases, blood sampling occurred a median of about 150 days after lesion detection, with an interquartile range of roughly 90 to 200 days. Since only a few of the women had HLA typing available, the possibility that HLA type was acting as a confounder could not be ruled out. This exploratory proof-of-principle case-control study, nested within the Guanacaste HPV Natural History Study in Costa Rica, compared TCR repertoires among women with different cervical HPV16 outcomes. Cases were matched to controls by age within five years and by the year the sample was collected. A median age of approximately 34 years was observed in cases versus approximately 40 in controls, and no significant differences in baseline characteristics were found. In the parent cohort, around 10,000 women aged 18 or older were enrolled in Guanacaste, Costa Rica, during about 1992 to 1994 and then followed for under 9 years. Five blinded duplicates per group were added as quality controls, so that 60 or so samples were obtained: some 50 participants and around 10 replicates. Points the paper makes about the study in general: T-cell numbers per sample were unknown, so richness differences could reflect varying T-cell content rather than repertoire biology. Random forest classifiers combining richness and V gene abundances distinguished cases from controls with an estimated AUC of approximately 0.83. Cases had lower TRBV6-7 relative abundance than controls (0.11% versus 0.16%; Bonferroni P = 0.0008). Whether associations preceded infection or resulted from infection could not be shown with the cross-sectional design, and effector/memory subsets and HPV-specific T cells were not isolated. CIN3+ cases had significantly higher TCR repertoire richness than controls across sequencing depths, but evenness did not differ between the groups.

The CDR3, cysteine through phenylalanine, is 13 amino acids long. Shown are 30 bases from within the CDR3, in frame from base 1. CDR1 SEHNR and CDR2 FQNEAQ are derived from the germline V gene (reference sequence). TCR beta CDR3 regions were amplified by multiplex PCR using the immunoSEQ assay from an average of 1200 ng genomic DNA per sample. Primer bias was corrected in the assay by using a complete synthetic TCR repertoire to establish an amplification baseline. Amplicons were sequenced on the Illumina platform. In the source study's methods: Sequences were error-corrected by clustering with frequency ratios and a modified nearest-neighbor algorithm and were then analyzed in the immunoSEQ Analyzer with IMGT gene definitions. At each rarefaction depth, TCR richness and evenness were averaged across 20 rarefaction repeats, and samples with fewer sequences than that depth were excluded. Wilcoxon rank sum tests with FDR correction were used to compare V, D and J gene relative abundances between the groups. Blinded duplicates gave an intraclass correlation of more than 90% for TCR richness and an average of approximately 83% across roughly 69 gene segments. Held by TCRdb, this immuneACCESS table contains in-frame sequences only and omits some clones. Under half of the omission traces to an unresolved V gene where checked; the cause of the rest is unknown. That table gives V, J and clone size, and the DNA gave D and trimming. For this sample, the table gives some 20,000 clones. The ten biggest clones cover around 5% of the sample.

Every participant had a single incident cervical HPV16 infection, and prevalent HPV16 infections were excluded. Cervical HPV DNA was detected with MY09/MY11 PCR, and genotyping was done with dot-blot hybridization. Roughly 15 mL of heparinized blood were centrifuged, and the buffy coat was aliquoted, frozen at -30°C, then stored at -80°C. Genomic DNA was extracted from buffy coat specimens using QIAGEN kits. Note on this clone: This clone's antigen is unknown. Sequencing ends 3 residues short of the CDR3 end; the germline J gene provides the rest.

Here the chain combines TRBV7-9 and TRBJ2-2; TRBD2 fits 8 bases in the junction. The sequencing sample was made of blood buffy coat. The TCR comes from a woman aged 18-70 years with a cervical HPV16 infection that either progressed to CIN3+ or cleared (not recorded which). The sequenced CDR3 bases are TGTGCCAGCCGGGAGAGCGGGGGTTCACCG. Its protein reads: CASRESGGSP. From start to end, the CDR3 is CASRESGGSPLFF.